These 28 T cell receptor beta chains share one sample of origin, sequenced in a study of blood T cells in healthy people across ages. Using a J-beta primer mix together with a sample-barcoded 5' primer, a second PCR was run for roughly 7 to 12 cycles. TCRdb analysed the 5' RACE reads with MiXCR anew, one entry per CDR3 protein. Altogether around 620,000 distinct CDR3 sequences are present, approximately 30% being singletons, with the ten largest covering roughly 18%. The sample consisted of blood. These receptors all come from a woman aged 70-85 years in good health.

This clonotype was picked up a small number of times. This chain connects TRBV20-1 to TRBJ1-2; D may be TRBD1 (5 bases). Germline assignment: CDR1 DFQATT and CDR2 SNEGSKA (reference sequence). The CDR3 has 12 residues. Deletions cut 2 bases from V and 7 bases from J, with 11 bases between. This CDR3 reads CSARYGGGGYTF. CDR3 nucleotides: TGCAGTGCTAGATATGGGGGTGGTGGCTACACCTTC.

J is TRBJ1-3 and V is TRBV7-2; D remains unclear. CDR1 and CDR2 (germline): SGHTA, FQGNSA. Between the trimmed V and J ends, which lost 5 bases and 1 base, there was a span of 6 bases. The CDR3 runs 13 residues. CDR3 nucleotide sequence: TGTGCCAGCAGCCTGAAGTCTGGAAACACCATATATTTT. Its protein product is CASSLKSGNTIYF.

This clonotype was seen only a few times. J is TRBJ2-5 and V is TRBV7-8; 11 bases are a match to TRBD2. Matching the DNA end better, TRBJ2-1 makes the J call doubtful. The CDR3 sequence is 15 residues long. CDR1 is SGHVS and CDR2 is FQNEAQ in the germline V gene. CDR3 in DNA: TGTGCCAGCAGCTTCGTAGCGGGGGGGCTAAATGAGCAGTTCTTC. Residues: CASSFVAGGLNEQFF.

V usage is TRBV25-1 and J usage is TRBJ1-2, with TRBD1 matching over 7 bases. V was clipped by 6 bases and J by 6 bases; unmatched bases: 7. Germline-derived CDR1 and CDR2 are MGHDK and SYGVNS. This CDR3 spans 13 amino acids. The CDR3 is CASRQTGFNGYTF. CDR3 coding DNA: TGTGCCAGCAGGCAGACAGGGTTTAATGGCTACACCTTC.

This clonotype was found many times. V and J are TRBV7-2 and TRBJ2-5; a possible D gene is TRBD2 (5 bases). V was clipped by 0 bases and J by 5 bases, with 7 bases between them. CDR3 length: 13 amino acids. CDR1 and CDR2 (germline): SGHTA, FQGNSA. The CDR3 DNA reads as TGTGCCAGCAGCTTAGCTCGCGGGGAGACCCAGTACTTC. Translation gives CASSLARGETQYF.

This chain's CDR3 is CASSQGMTYSYEQYF. In DNA, the CDR3 is TGCGCCAGCAGCCAAGGTATGACGTACTCCTACGAGCAGTACTTC. V and J are TRBV4-3 and TRBJ2-7, with unresolved D. From germline, CDR1 is LGHNA and CDR2 YSLEER. V was trimmed by 1 base and J by 0 bases, leaving 10 bases between them. This CDR3 spans 15 amino acids.

The rearrangement links TRBV4-2 to TRBJ2-5; 7 bases are a match to TRBD2. The J call may be wrong; the DNA end is better matched by TRBJ2-1. The CDR3 length is 17 residues. Germline V lookup: CDR1 LGHNA, CDR2 YNFKEQ. The CDR3 DNA sequence: TGTGCCAGCAGCCAAGAGAGTGGGGGGTTGCCGGGGGGTGAGCAGTTCTTC. Its protein product is CASSQESGGLPGGEQFF.

V usage is TRBV3-1 and J usage is TRBJ2-5, with TRBD1 as a possible D gene (6 bases). The last part of the DNA fits TRBJ2-1 better; the J call may be wrong. Germline lookup yields CDR1 LGHDT and CDR2 YNNKEL (reference sequence). This CDR3 region has 15 residues. CDR3 protein: CASSATGTTYNEQFF. DNA of the CDR3: TGTGCCAGCAGCGCGACCGGGACAACTTACAATGAGCAGTTCTTC.

This clonotype was detected ten times or more. CDR3 DNA: TGCGCCAGCAGCCAAGATAGGGGGGATTTGGCCAAGTTTTTT. Translation: CASSQDRGDLAKFF. The V gene is TRBV4-3, the J gene TRBJ1-4, with D perhaps TRBD1 (6 bases). Trimming took off 0 bases at V and 16 bases at J, with 18 bases between the two ends. The germline gives CDR1 LGHNA, CDR2 YSLEER. There are 14 residues in the CDR3.

The rearrangement links TRBV2 to TRBJ1-4, with a possible D match to TRBD1 (5 bases). CDR1 and CDR2 from the germline V gene are SNHLY and FYNNEI. This CDR3 has 14 residues. The V end was cut by 1 base, the J end by 8 bases, with 11 bases between. This chain's CDR3 is CASSEVGTREKLFF. CDR3 DNA sequence: TGTGCCAGCAGTGAAGTTGGGACTAGGGAAAAACTGTTTTTT.

This chain uses TRBV10-3 with TRBJ2-3; possibly TRBD2 for D (5 bases). Germline V CDR1 and CDR2: ENHRY, SYGVKD. This CDR3 has 15 amino acids. The ends were cut back, 6 bases at V and 1 base at J, with 14 bases in the middle. The CDR3 DNA sequence: TGTGCCATCAGACGGACTGATCGGGGCACAGATACGCAGTATTTT. Protein product: CAIRRTDRGTDTQYF.

In its sample, this clonotype was seen a few times. The V and J genes are TRBV7-2 and TRBJ1-6, with a weak D call TRBD1 (5 bases). Trimming removed 2 bases at V and 10 bases at J, with 15 bases between. CDR1 is SGHTA, CDR2 FQGNSA, per germline. CDR3 size: 15 residues. For the CDR3, the DNA is TGTGCCAGCAGCTTACCGGGGGACCTCCTATCACCCCTCCACTTT. Translated: CASSLPGDLLSPLHF.

The J gene is TRBJ1-1, the V gene TRBV7-2; D is possibly TRBD1 (6 bases). The CDR3 spans 15 residues. Trimming took off 2 bases at V and 0 bases at J, with 10 bases between the two ends. CDR1 and CDR2 (germline): SGHTA, FQGNSA. The DNA for the CDR3 is TGTGCCAGCAGCTTACGGGGGCTCTTGAACACTGAAGCTTTCTTT. Protein product: CASSLRGLLNTEAFF.

This CDR3 is CATSSRPNAQHF. CDR3 DNA sequence: TGTGCCACCTCCTCGCGGCCCAACGCCCAGCATTTT. The V call is TRBV15, the J call TRBJ1-5, with D unresolved. CDR3 length equals 12 residues. CDR1 and CDR2 from the germline V gene are LNHNV and YYDKDF (reference sequence). Trimming pared 8 bases from V and 11 bases from J, leaving 16 bases between. The full variable domain, its missing parts supplied by reference TRBV15 and TRBJ1-5, is DAMVIQNPRYQVTQFGKPVTLSCSQTLNHNVMYWYQQKSSQAPKLLFHYYDKDFNNEADTPDNFQSRRPNTSFCFLDIRSPGLGDTAMYLCATSSRPNAQHFGDGTRLSIL.

The chain joins TRBV5-1 to TRBJ1-5, with D possibly being TRBD1 (5 bases). V gave up 0 bases and J gave up 4 bases, with 11 bases separating them. The CDR3 loop spans 15 amino acids. Germline V CDR1 and CDR2: SGHRS, YFSETQ. The CDR3 here is CASSLDSRDNQPQHF. In DNA form, the CDR3 reads TGCGCCAGCAGCTTGGATAGCAGGGATAATCAGCCCCAGCATTTT.

This clonotype showed up just a few times. DNA for the CDR3: TGCAGTGCCGGACAGTACAATGAGCAGTTCTTC. Its protein product is CSAGQYNEQFF. The chain uses TRBV20-1 and TRBJ2-1, with a weak D call TRBD1 (6 bases). CDR1 DFQATT and CDR2 SNEGSKA come from the germline V gene (reference sequence). The V gene lost 6 bases and the J gene lost 4 bases, with 7 bases spanning the gap. The CDR3 totals 11 residues.

This clonotype was found a few times. J is TRBJ2-5 and V is TRBV7-9; 8 bases agree with TRBD2. The V gene end was trimmed by 5 bases and the J gene end by 2 bases; junction bases not matched to a gene: 13. This CDR3 has 17 residues. The germline V gene encodes CDR1 SEHNR and CDR2 FQNEAQ (reference sequence). The CDR3 coding sequence is TGTGCCAGCAGCAAACGGGGGGGGGTCCTCAGTCAAGAGACCCAGTACTTC. Protein sequence: CASSKRGGVLSQETQYF.

Points on this clonotype: Relative to the germline gene, one junction end is altered; a read error may explain this. The V call is TRBV12-3 or TRBV12-4, the J call TRBJ2-3; no firm D call. The length of the CDR3 is 12 residues. The CDR3 here is CASSGRTDAQYF. The DNA of the CDR3 is TGTGCCAGCAGTGGTCGCACAGATGCGCAGTATTTT.

The chain recombines TRBV7-2 with TRBJ2-2, with D maybe TRBD1 (5 bases). The V end was cut by 7 bases, the J end by 2 bases, with 11 bases between. Looked up from germline, CDR1 is SGHTA and CDR2 is FQGNSA. The CDR3 runs 14 residues. CDR3 in amino acids: CASTYRSNTGELFF. CDR3 DNA: TGTGCCAGCACCTACAGGTCTAACACCGGGGAGCTGTTTTTT.

CDR3 DNA sequence: TGCGCCAGCAGCTTGGGGCAGCCGAACACTGAAGCTTTCTTT. Translating it yields CASSLGQPNTEAFF. The chain is built from TRBV5-1 and TRBJ1-1; D gene unclear. Per germline, CDR1 SGHRS and CDR2 YFSETQ. The CDR3 runs to 14 residues. V was cut by 0 bases and J by 1 base, with 7 bases left in between. Combining the CDR3 with reference TRBV5-1 and TRBJ1-1 gives the whole variable domain KAGVTQTPRYLIKTRGQQVTLSCSPISGHRSVSWYQQTPGQGLQFLFEYFSETQRNKGNFPGRFSGRQFSNSRSEMNVSTLELGDSALYLCASSLGQPNTEAFFGQGTRLTVV.

This clonotype was detected only a few times. V gene TRBV5-1 combines with J gene TRBJ2-5; 7 bases match TRBD2. The CDR3 contains 14 residues. Germline loops: CDR1 SGHRS, CDR2 YFSETQ. J gave up 2 bases and V 1 base, and 2 bases lay outside the gene matches. The CDR3 nucleotides are TGCGCCAGCAGCTTGAGCGGGGATCAAGAGACCCAGTACTTC. The encoded protein is CASSLSGDQETQYF.

The chain has TRBV30 and TRBJ2-7; perhaps TRBD2 as D (7 bases). V gave up 5 bases and J gave up 4 bases, with 12 bases separating them. This CDR3 has 12 amino acids. CDR1 is GTSNPN, CDR2 SVGIG, per germline (reference sequence). The CDR3 reads CAWSRGGYEQYF. CDR3 coding DNA: TGTGCCTGGTCGAGGGGGGGGTACGAGCAGTACTTC.

This clonotype was found a few times. This chain links TRBV18 with TRBJ2-7, with 9 positions matching TRBD1. After removal of 3 bases from V and 3 bases from J, the junction contained 6 bases not matched to a gene. This CDR3 is 15 amino acids long. Germline CDR1 is KGHSH and CDR2 is LQKENI. The CDR3 reads CASSPGQGEFYEQYF. For the CDR3, the DNA is TGTGCCAGCTCACCGGGACAGGGAGAATTCTACGAGCAGTACTTC. The variable domain in full, with the rest retrieved from reference TRBV18 and TRBJ2-7, is NAGVMQNPRHLVRRRGQEARLRCSPMKGHSHVYWYRQLPEEGLKFMVYLQKENIIDESGMPKERFSAEFPKEGPSILRIQQVVRGDSAAYFCASSPGQGEFYEQYFGPGTRLTVT.

This clonotype was found a few times. This chain uses TRBV4-3 with TRBJ2-5; 15 nucleotides align to TRBD2. The V segment lost 4 bases and the J segment 7 bases; nucleotides outside the gene matches: 10. The germline V gene encodes CDR1 LGHNA and CDR2 YSLEER. The CDR3 runs 17 residues. The CDR3: CASSPRTSGGDVGTQYF. In DNA, the CDR3 is TGCGCCAGCAGCCCCAGGACTAGCGGGGGGGATGTAGGGACCCAGTACTTC.

This clonotype was recorded a few times. The chain combines TRBV10-3 with TRBJ1-2; no firm D call. Trimming removed 3 bases at V and 0 bases at J, with 11 bases between. Looked up from germline, CDR1 is ENHRY and CDR2 is SYGVKD. The CDR3 contains 15 residues. The CDR3 coding sequence is TGTGCCATCAGTGAACCACCCCGAACTAACTATGGCTACACCTTC. Its translation: CAISEPPRTNYGYTF.

The rearrangement links TRBV6-4 to TRBJ1-1, with D perhaps matching TRBD1 (6 bases). CDR3 length: 14 amino acids. Trimming shortened V by 7 bases and J by 8 bases, and 20 bases separated the two germline ends. Germline loops: CDR1 MRHNA, CDR2 SNTAGT. The CDR3 is CASKDSGGGTEAFF. CDR3 nucleotide sequence: TGTGCCAGCAAGGACAGCGGTGGAGGTACCGAAGCTTTCTTT.

This rearrangement joins TRBV6-2 or TRBV6-3 to TRBJ1-2; the D is unclear. Deletions cut 6 bases from V and 7 bases from J, with 12 bases between. Per the germline V gene, CDR1 is MNHEY and CDR2 is SVGEGT. The CDR3 contains 12 residues. The CDR3 loop is CASSDSRSGYTF. The CDR3 coding sequence is TGTGCCAGCAGCGATAGTAGGTCTGGCTACACCTTC.

The chain uses TRBV5-1 and TRBJ2-5; TRBD1 matches at 8 bases. This CDR3 is 14 amino acids long. The germline V gene encodes CDR1 SGHRS and CDR2 YFSETQ. Trimming removed 3 bases from V and 5 bases from J; junction bases left unmatched: 6. The CDR3 sequence is CASSSSWTGETQYF. CDR3 sequence (DNA): TGCGCCAGCAGCTCTAGTTGGACAGGGGAGACCCAGTACTTC.